What follows is one T cell receptor beta chain and its context. CDR3 size: 16 residues. The V and J ends lost 4 bases and 7 bases respectively, with 17 bases between them. Germline-derived CDR1 and CDR2 are SNHLY and FYNNEI. TCRdb re-derived calls from the RT-PCR reads in MiXCR, one entry per CDR3 protein. The sample includes 550,000 to 750,000 distinct CDR3 sequences, 14% of them seen just once. The J gene is TRBJ1-6, the V gene TRBV2; D uncertain. Sample: memory CD4+ T cells from blood. The clonotype was recovered from a female donor in good health, serving as a healthy control. CDR3 coding DNA: TGTGCCAGCAGTGGCCGACTTGGAGGGCTCAATTCACCCCTCCACTTT. It codes for CASSGRLGGLNSPLHF.